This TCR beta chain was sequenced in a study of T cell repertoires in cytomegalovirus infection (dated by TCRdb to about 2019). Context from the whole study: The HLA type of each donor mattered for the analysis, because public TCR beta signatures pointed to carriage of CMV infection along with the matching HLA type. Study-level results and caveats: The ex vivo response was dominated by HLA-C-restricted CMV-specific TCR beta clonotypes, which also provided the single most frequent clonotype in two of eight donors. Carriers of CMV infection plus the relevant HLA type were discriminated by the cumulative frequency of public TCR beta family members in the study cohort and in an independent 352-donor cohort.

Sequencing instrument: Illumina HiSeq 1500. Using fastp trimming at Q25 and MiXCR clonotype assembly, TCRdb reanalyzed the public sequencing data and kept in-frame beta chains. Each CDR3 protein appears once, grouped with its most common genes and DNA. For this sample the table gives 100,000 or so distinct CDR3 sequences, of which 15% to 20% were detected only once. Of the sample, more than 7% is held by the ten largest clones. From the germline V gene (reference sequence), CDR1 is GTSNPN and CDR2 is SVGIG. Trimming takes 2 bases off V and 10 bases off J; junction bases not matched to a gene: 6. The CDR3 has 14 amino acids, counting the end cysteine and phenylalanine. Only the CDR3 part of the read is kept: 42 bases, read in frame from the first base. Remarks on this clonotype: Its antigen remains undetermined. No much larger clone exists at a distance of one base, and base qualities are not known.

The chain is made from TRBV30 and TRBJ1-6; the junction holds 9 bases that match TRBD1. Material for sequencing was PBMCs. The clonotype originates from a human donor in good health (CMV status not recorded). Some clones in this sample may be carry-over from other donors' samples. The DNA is TGTGCCTGGAGTCCAGGACAGGGGAACTCACCCCTCCACTTT. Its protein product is CAWSPGQGNSPLHF.